This T cell receptor beta chain came from a study of cytomegalovirus exposure and HLA in healthy donors. With 60 Vbeta and 13 Jbeta primers, the PCR was carried out. The method was immunoSEQ multiplex PCR; TCRdb's version includes in-frame clones alone and lacks a portion of them. Here the sample spans 150,000 to 200,000 clones, approximately 84% being singletons. A remark on this clone: The antigen remains unidentified.

V dropped 4 bases and J dropped 3; count of bases not matched to a gene: 7. Germline V gene sequence: CDR1 MGHDK, CDR2 SYGVNS. The CDR3 covers 16 residues. Study-wide results and caveats: While the bulk of TCR sequences proved rare, some public TCRs turned up in many donors. V- and J-gene trimming of TCR beta was linked (in a later analysis) to a missense DCLRE1C variant.

Sequences were obtained from PBMCs. The genes are TRBV25-1 and TRBJ2-1; 9 bases line up with TRBD1. The TCR comes from a girl in the first two years of life in good health and CMV-seronegative. As DNA, the CDR3 is TGTGCCAGCAGTGCAAACCGGGACAGGGACTACAATGAGCAGTTCTTC. It translates to CASSANRDRDYNEQFF.